These 7 T cell receptor beta chains share one sample of origin, sequenced in a study of tissue T cells after allogeneic stem cell transplantation. Assay: immunoSEQ multiplex PCR; the TCRdb copy retains only in-frame clones and omits some. The sample lists roughly 25,000 clones; 91% were seen once. The sample was blood, taken before transplantation. Source of these receptors: a male donor aged 60 or over who later had graft-versus-host disease after an allogeneic stem cell transplant.

CDR3 sequence reads: CASSLGLRETQYF. For the CDR3, the DNA is TGTGCCAGCAGTTTGGGCCTCAGAGAGACCCAGTACTTC. The V gene is TRBV12-3 or TRBV12-4, the J gene TRBJ2-5, with D hard to call. V lost 3 bases and J 4 bases, leaving 9 bases between the germline ends. CDR3 size: 13 residues.

This chain uses TRBV18 with TRBJ2-7, with TRBD1 matching 8 bases. Germline V CDR1 and CDR2: KGHSH, LQKENI. The CDR3 is made up of 14 amino acids. V trimming: 3 bases; J trimming: 3 bases; junction bases outside the gene matches: 4. CDR3 residues: CASSPKQGGYEQYF. The CDR3 DNA reads as TGTGCCAGCTCACCGAAACAGGGGGGCTACGAGCAGTACTTC.

The chain combines TRBV2 with TRBJ2-7; D may match TRBD1 or TRBD2 (5 bases each). Per germline, CDR1 SNHLY and CDR2 FYNNEI. This CDR3 is built from 12 residues. Trimming pared 5 bases from V and 4 bases from J, leaving 9 bases between. The CDR3 DNA reads TGTGCCAGCAGTAAGGGACCTTACGAGCAGTACTTC. This sequence encodes CASSKGPYEQYF.

This chain joins TRBV19 and TRBJ1-5; no clear D gene. From germline, CDR1 is LNHDA and CDR2 SQIVND (reference sequence). The V end was cut by 3 bases, the J end by 6 bases, with 15 bases between. This CDR3 contains 15 residues. The CDR3 loop reads CASSIGPDTRQPQHF. DNA of the CDR3: TGTGCCAGTAGTATCGGCCCCGACACGCGTCAGCCCCAGCATTTT. The full variable domain, with the rest looked up from reference TRBV19 and TRBJ1-5, is DGGITQSPKYLFRKEGQNVTLSCEQNLNHDAMYWYRQDPGQGLRLIYYSQIVNDFQKGDIAEGYSVSREKKESFPLTVTSAQKNPTAFYLCASSIGPDTRQPQHFGDGTRLSIL.

This sequence joins TRBV10-3 and TRBJ2-7; 8 nucleotides match TRBD1. The CDR3 runs to 15 residues. After removal of 7 bases from V and 0 bases from J, the junction contained 8 bases not matched to a gene. Germline CDR1 ENHRY, CDR2 SYGVKD. The CDR3 loop reads CAITDDRGYSYEQYF. CDR3 nucleotides: TGTGCCATCACCGACGACAGGGGCTACTCCTACGAGCAGTACTTC.

CDR3 protein: CASSSWGATSSYNEQFF. CDR3 nucleotide sequence: TGTGCCAGCAGTTCATGGGGAGCGACGAGCTCCTACAATGAGCAGTTCTTC. This chain connects TRBV6-2 or TRBV6-3 to TRBJ2-1; D perhaps matches TRBD2 (5 bases). The ends were cut back, 4 bases at V and 0 bases at J, with 16 bases in the middle. Germline CDR1 reads MNHEY; CDR2 reads SVGEGT. This CDR3 is built from 17 residues.

In DNA form, the CDR3 reads TGTGCCAGCAGCCGACCCCAGGGAGGCACTGAAGCTTTCTTT. This sequence encodes CASSRPQGGTEAFF. The chain recombines TRBV28 with TRBJ1-1; maybe TRBD1 (5 bases). This CDR3 has 14 amino acids. V was shortened by 6 bases and J by 4 bases, with 15 bases between the two germline ends. Germline CDR1 reads MDHEN; CDR2 reads SYDVKM.